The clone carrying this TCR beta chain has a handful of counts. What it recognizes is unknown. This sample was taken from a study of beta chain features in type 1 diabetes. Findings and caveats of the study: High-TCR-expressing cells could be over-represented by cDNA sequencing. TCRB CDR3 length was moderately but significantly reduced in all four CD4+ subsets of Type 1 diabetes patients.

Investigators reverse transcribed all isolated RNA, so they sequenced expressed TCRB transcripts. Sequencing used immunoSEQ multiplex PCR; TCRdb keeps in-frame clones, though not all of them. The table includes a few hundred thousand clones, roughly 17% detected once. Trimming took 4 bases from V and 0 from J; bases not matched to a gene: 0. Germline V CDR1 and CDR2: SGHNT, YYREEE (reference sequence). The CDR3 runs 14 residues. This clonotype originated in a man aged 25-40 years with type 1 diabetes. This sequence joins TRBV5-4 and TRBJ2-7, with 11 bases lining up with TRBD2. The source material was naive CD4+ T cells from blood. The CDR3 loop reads CASSTSGSSYEQYF. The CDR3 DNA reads TGTGCCAGCAGCACTAGCGGGAGCTCCTACGAGCAGTACTTC.